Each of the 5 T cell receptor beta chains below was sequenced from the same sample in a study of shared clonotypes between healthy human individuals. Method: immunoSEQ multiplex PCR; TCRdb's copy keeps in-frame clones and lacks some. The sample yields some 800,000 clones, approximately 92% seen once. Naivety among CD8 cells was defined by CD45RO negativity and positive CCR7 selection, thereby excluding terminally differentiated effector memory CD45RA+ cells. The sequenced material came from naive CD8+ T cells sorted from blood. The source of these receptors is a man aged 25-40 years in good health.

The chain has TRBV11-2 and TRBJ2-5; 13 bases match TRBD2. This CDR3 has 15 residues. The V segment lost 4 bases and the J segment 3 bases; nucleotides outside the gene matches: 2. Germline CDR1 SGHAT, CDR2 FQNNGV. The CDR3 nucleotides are TGTGCCAGCAGCTCCGGACTAGCGGGAGAAGAGACCCAGTACTTC. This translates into CASSSGLAGEETQYF.

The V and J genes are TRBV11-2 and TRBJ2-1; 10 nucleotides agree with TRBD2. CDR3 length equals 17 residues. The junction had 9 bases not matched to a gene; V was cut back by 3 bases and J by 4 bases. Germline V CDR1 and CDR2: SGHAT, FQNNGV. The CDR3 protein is CASSLGVAGGGYNEQFF. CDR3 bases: TGTGCCAGCAGCTTGGGGGTAGCGGGAGGAGGATACAATGAGCAGTTCTTC. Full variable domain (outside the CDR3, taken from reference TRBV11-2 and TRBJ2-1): EAGVAQSPRYKIIEKRQSVAFWCNPISGHATLYWYQQILGQGPKLLIQFQNNGVVDDSQLPKDRFSAERLKGVDSTLKIQPAKLEDSAVYLCASSLGVAGGGYNEQFFGPGTRLTVL.

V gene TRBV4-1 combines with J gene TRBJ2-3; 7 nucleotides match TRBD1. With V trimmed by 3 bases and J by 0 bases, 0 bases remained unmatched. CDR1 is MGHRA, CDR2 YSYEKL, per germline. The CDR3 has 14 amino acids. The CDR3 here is CASSQTGSTDTQYF. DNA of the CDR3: TGCGCCAGCAGCCAGACAGGGAGCACAGATACGCAGTATTTT.

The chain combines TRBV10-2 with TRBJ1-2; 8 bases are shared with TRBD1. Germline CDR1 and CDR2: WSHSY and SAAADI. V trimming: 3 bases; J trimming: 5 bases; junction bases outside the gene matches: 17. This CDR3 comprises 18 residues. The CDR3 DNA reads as TGCGCCAGCAGTGAAGGCTTTATTGGACAGGGTGTTGGATATGGCTACACCTTC. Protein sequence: CASSEGFIGQGVGYGYTF.

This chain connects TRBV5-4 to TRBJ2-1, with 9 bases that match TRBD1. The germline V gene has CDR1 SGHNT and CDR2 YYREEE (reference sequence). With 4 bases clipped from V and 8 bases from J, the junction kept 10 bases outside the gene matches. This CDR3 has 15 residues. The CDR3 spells CASSPRGTGFYEQFF. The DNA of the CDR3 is TGTGCCAGCAGCCCCCGAGGGACAGGGTTTTATGAGCAGTTCTTC.